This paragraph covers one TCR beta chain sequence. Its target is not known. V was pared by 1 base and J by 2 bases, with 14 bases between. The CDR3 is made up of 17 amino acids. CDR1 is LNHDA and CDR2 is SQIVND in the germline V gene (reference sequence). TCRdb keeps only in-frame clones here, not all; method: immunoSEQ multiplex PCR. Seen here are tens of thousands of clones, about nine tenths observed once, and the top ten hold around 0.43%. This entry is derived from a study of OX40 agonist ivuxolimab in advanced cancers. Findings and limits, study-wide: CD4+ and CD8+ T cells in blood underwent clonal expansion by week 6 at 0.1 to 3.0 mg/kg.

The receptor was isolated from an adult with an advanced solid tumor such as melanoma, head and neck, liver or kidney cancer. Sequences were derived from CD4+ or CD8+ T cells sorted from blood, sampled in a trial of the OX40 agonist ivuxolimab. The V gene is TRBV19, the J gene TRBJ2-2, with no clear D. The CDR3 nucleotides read TGTGCCAGTAGTATAGCAGGAGCCATTGCCAACACCGGGGAGCTGTTTTTT. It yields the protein CASSIAGAIANTGELFF.